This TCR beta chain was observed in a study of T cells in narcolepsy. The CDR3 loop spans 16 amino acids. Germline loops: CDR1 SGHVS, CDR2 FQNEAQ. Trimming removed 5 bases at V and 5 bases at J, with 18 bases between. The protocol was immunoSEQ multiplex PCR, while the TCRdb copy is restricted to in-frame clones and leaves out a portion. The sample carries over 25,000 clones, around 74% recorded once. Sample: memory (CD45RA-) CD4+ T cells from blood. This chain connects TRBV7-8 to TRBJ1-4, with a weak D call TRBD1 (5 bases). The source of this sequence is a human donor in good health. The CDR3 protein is CASSIRAGTANEKLFF. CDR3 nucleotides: TGTGCCAGCAGCATAAGAGCTGGGACGGCGAATGAAAAACTGTTTTTT.